Shown below are 8 T cell receptor beta chains from a single sample sequenced in a study of OX40 agonist ivuxolimab in advanced cancers. TCRdb's table, derived via immunoSEQ multiplex PCR, lists solely in-frame clones and lacks some. Among around 95,000 clones listed, around nine tenths were seen once. The sample in question was CD4+ or CD8+ T cells sorted from blood, obtained in a trial of the OX40 agonist ivuxolimab. The receptor set was obtained from an adult with an advanced solid tumor such as melanoma, head and neck, liver or kidney cancer.

This clone was seen a single time. The chain uses TRBV5-4 and TRBJ2-7; 9 bases are shared with TRBD1. The CDR3 is made up of 14 amino acids. Trimming removed 4 bases from V and 5 bases from J; junction bases left unmatched: 7. Looked up from germline, CDR1 is SGHNT and CDR2 is YYREEE (reference sequence). The CDR3 loop is CASSSGQGRDEQYF. CDR3 DNA sequence: TGTGCCAGCAGCAGCGGACAGGGGAGGGACGAGCAGTACTTC. Full variable domain (remainder filled in from reference TRBV5-4 and TRBJ2-7): ETGVTQSPTHLIKTRGQQVTLRCSSQSGHNTVSWYQQALGQGPQFIFQYYREEENGRGNFPPRFSGLQFPNYSSELNVNALELDDSALYLCASSSGQGRDEQYFGPGTRLTVT.

The chain couples TRBV6-1 to TRBJ1-5; TRBD1 matches at 8 bases. J lost 5 bases, V lost 10 bases, and 7 bases had no gene match. The CDR3 has 13 amino acids. CDR1 and CDR2 (germline): MNHNS, SASEGT. CDR3 sequence: CATADRGDQPQHF. CDR3 bases: TGTGCCACCGCCGACAGGGGCGATCAGCCCCAGCATTTT.

J is TRBJ1-2 and V is TRBV5-4; a possible D gene is TRBD1 (6 bases). Germline lookup yields CDR1 SGHNT and CDR2 YYREEE (reference sequence). There are 14 residues in the CDR3. The V gene lost 4 bases and the J gene lost 5 bases, with 15 bases spanning the gap. CDR3 protein: CASSKATGQYGYTF. As DNA, the CDR3 is TGTGCCAGCAGCAAGGCGACTGGACAGTATGGCTACACCTTC.

The rearrangement joins TRBV29-1 to TRBJ2-5; D unresolved. The V end was cut by 4 bases, the J end by 5 bases, with 11 bases between. Germline assignment: CDR1 SQVTM and CDR2 ANQGSEA. This CDR3 has 12 residues. CDR3 sequence reads: CSVAALRETQYF. In DNA, the CDR3 is TGCAGCGTTGCGGCACTGAGGGAGACCCAGTACTTC.

The rearrangement links TRBV10-1 to TRBJ2-3; 13 nucleotides align to TRBD2. The V segment lost 6 bases and the J segment 2 bases; nucleotides outside the gene matches: 11. Germline CDR1 reads WNHNN; CDR2 reads SYGVQD (reference sequence). The CDR3 loop spans 18 amino acids. CDR3 sequence reads: CASSELRTSGGPTDTQYF. The CDR3 DNA reads TGCGCCAGCAGCGAGCTAAGGACTAGCGGGGGACCCACAGATACGCAGTATTTT.

This clone has just a few counts. The rearrangement joins TRBV6-6 to TRBJ1-5; no definite D call. From germline, CDR1 is MNHNY and CDR2 SVGAGI (reference sequence). This CDR3 spans 15 amino acids. With 3 bases removed from V and 2 bases from J, the gap between germline ends came to 11 bases. The CDR3 DNA reads TGTGCCAGCAGTTATGGCCGGGCAGGCAATCAGCCCCAGCATTTT. It is translated as CASSYGRAGNQPQHF.

The chain uses TRBV19 and TRBJ2-7; TRBD1 aligns across 9 bases. The CDR3 consists of 15 residues. The ends lost 9 bases at V and 2 bases at J; junction bases unmatched: 11. Germline V gene data show CDR1 as LNHDA and CDR2 as SQIVND (reference sequence). CDR3: CASADPGQGPYEQYF. The CDR3 region has the DNA TGTGCCAGCGCTGATCCGGGACAGGGCCCCTACGAGCAGTACTTC.

The genes are TRBV5-1 and TRBJ1-5, with unresolved D. Germline lookup yields CDR1 SGHRS and CDR2 YFSETQ. Trimming stripped 0 bases from V and 6 bases from J, with 4 bases between. There are 12 residues in the CDR3. DNA for the CDR3: TGCGCCAGCAGCTTGGATGGTCAGCCCCAGCATTTT. The encoded protein is CASSLDGQPQHF.